These T cell receptor beta chains were read from a single sample in a study of T cells after posttransplantation cyclophosphamide. TCRdb keeps only in-frame clones here, not all; method: immunoSEQ multiplex PCR. The sample records about 32,000 clones, roughly nine tenths being singletons. Sample: naive CD4+ T cells sorted from blood. These receptors originate from a man aged 25-45 years in good health and a related stem cell transplant donor. CDR3s include the opening cysteine and the closing phenylalanine or tryptophan. The D gene is left open where the match is weak. Part of the rows lack a size; the others show once, few, many or a class for expanded clones.

clone_size d_call j_call v_call cdr3_nt cdr3_aa
NA NA TRBJ1-2 TRBV28 TGTGCCAGCTACCCCGGGGGGTTGTATGGCTACACCTTC CASYPGGLYGYTF
NA NA TRBJ1-3 TRBV18 TGTGCCACCAAATCCGGGGGAAACACCATATATTTT CATKSGGNTIYF
NA TRBD2 TRBJ2-2 TRBV18 TGTGCCAGCTCATTGGGACTAGCGGGAACGAACACCGGGGAGCTGTTTTTT CASSLGLAGTNTGELFF
NA TRBD1 TRBJ1-2 TRBV5-4 TGTGCCAGCAGCTTGGAGGGACAGGGGGCTTTTGGCTACACCTTC CASSLEGQGAFGYTF
NA TRBD2 TRBJ2-3 TRBV5-6 TGTGCCAGCAGCTTTAGCGGGGGGGTCACAGATACGCAGTATTTT CASSFSGGVTDTQYF
NA TRBD1 TRBJ2-1 TRBV9 TGTGCCAGCAGCTTACTCGGACAGGGAGGTGTGGAGCAGTTCTTC CASSLLGQGGVEQFF
once NA TRBJ2-6 TRBV5-1 TGCGCCAGCAGCTTGTTTGGAGAACGCACTGTGGGGGCCAACGTCCTGACTTTC CASSLFGERTVGANVLTF
NA TRBD2 TRBJ2-1 TRBV2 TGTGCCAGCAGTGAATTAGGACTAGCGCCATACAATGAGCAGTTCTTC CASSELGLAPYNEQFF
NA TRBD1 TRBJ2-5 TRBV6-6 TGTGCCAGCAGTTTTTTTACAGGGGCTGAGACCCAGTACTTC CASSFFTGAETQYF
NA TRBD1 TRBJ2-7 TRBV29-1 TGCAGCGTTGTTAGGGGGCTAAATACCTACGAGCAGTACTTC CSVVRGLNTYEQYF
NA NA TRBJ1-4 TRBV7-9 TGTGCCAGCAGCTCCCATGCAACTAATGAAAAACTGTTTTTT CASSSHATNEKLFF
NA TRBD1 TRBJ1-5 TRBV19 TGTGCCAGTAGTATAGTATGGGACAGGGGCCGAAATCAGCCCCAGCATTTT CASSIVWDRGRNQPQHF
NA TRBD1 TRBJ2-2 TRBV7-2 TGTGCCAGCAGCTTCGCTACAGGGGGCACCGGGGAGCTGTTTTTT CASSFATGGTGELFF
few TRBD1 TRBJ1-1 TRBV7-9 TGTGCCAGCAGTAGAACAGGGGGGACTGAAGCTTTCTTT CASSRTGGTEAFF
NA NA TRBJ1-1 TRBV29-1 TGCAGCGGGGGCGGCACTGAAGCTTTCTTT CSGGGTEAFF
NA NA TRBJ1-5 TRBV6-1 TGTGCCAGCAGTGAAGCCGGGGGGCGAAATCAGCCCCAGCATTTT CASSEAGGRNQPQHF
NA NA TRBJ2-3 TRBV5-6 TGTGCCAGCAGCTTATGGGGGCTGGGCACAGATACGCAGTATTTT CASSLWGLGTDTQYF
few NA TRBJ1-4 TRBV4-1 TGCGCCAGCAGCCAGATGGGAGCTAAGAATGAAAAACTGTTTTTT CASSQMGAKNEKLFF
NA TRBD1 TRBJ1-1 TRBV29-1 TGCAGCGGGGGACAGGGAGAACCAATGAACACTGAAGCTTTCTTT CSGGQGEPMNTEAFF
NA TRBD1 TRBJ1-6 TRBV6-4 TGTGCCAGCAGCCTCCGGCCGACAGGGCCCGATTCACCCCTCCACTTT CASSLRPTGPDSPLHF
NA NA TRBJ2-7 TRBV7-9 TGTGCCAGCAGCTTTGGCTCCGCGGGGCCATCCGAGCAGTACTTC CASSFGSAGPSEQYF
once NA TRBJ2-7 TRBV28 TGTGCCAGCAGTTTCGGAAGGGGGGGCTCGGACGAGCAGTACTTC CASSFGRGGSDEQYF
NA TRBD2 TRBJ2-2 TRBV15 TGTGCCACCAGCAATACAGCGGGGGGCACCGGGGAGCTGTTTTTT CATSNTAGGTGELFF
few NA TRBJ2-6 TRBV7-3 TGTGCCAGCAGCTTCGGCGACAGCTCTGGGGCCAACGTCCTGACTTTC CASSFGDSSGANVLTF